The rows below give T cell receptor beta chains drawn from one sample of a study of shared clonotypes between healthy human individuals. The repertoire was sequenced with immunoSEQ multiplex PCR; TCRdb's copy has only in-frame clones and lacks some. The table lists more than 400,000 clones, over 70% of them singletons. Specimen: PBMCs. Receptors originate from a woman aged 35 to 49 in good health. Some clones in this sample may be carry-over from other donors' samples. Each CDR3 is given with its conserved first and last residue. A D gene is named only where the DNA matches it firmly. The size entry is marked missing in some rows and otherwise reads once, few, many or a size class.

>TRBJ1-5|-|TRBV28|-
TGTGCCAGCAGTTTGGGAAAAAATCAGCCCCAGCATTTT
CASSLGKNQPQHF
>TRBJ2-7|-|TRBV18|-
TGTGCCAGCTCACCGCGACAGGCCAGCTCCTACGAGCAGTACTTC
CASSPRQASSYEQYF
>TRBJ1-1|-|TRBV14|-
TGTGCCAGCAGCCAATCTAGAGACGGAAACACTGAAGCTTTCTTT
CASSQSRDGNTEAFF
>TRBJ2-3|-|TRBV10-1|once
TGCGCCAGCAGTGATGTCCAGCTCACAGATACGCAGTATTTT
CASSDVQLTDTQYF
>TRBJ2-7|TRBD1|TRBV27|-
TGTGCCAGCAGACCGGGACAGGGGGTTTTAAGAACCAGCGAGCAGTACTTC
CASRPGQGVLRTSEQYF
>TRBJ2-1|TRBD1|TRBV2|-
TGTGCCAGCAGTACCTTCGGGACAGGAGCCTACAATGAGCAGTTCTTC
CASSTFGTGAYNEQFF
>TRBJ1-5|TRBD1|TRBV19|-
TGTGCCAGTAGTAAAACTGGACAGGGCAATCAGCCCCAGCATTTT
CASSKTGQGNQPQHF
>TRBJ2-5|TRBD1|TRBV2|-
TGTGCCAGCCTGCGACAGGGAAAGACCCAGTACTTC
CASLRQGKTQYF
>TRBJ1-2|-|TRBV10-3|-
TGTGCCATCAGTGAAAGGGGGGATGGCTACACCTTC
CAISERGDGYTF
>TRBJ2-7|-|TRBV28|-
TGTGCCAGCAGTCTACGATACAGTGGAGAGCAGTACTTC
CASSLRYSGEQYF
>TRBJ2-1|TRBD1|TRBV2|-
TGTGCCAGCAGTGAATGGGACAGGGTAGGAGCCGAGCAGTTCTTC
CASSEWDRVGAEQFF
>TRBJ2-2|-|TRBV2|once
TGTGCCAGCAGTTTAGGACGGCCCGAGAACACCGGGGAGCTGTTTTTT
CASSLGRPENTGELFF
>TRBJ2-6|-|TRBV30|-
TGTGCCTGGACAAGAAACTCTGGGGCCAACGTCCTGACTTTC
CAWTRNSGANVLTF
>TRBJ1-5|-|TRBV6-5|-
TGTGCCAGCAGCAAGCTAACGGGTCAGCCCCAGCATTTT
CASSKLTGQPQHF
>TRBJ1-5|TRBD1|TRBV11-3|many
TGTGCCAGCAGCTTAGCCCGGACAGGGGAGGAGGATCAGCCCCAGCATTTT
CASSLARTGEEDQPQHF
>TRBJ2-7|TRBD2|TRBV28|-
TGTGGTCCATGCCCCGGACTAGCGGGAGTGTGGGACTACGAGCAGTACTTC
CGPCPGLAGVWDYEQYF
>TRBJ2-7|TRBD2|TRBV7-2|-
TGTGCCAGCAGCTTTGGGACTAGCGGGAGGGCCCGGTACGAGCAGTACTTC
CASSFGTSGRARYEQYF
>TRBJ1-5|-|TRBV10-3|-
TGTGCCATCAGTGAGTCGCCTGGACTAGGCACTTATAGCAATCAGCCCCAGCATTTT
CAISESPGLGTYSNQPQHF
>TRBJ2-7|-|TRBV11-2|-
TGTGCCAGCAGCTTCGGGGCCGACTCCTACGAGCAGTACTTC
CASSFGADSYEQYF
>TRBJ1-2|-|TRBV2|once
TGTGCCAGCAGGGGGGGCACTTACCAAGGAAACTATGGCTACACCTTC
CASRGGTYQGNYGYTF
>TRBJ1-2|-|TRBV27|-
TGTGCCAGCAGTTTATCGCAGGGTCGCGGCTACACCTTC
CASSLSQGRGYTF
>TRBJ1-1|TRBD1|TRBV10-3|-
TGTGCCATCAGTGAAAAAGACAGGGAAACTGAAGCTTTCTTT
CAISEKDRETEAFF